The 12 T cell receptor beta chains below all came from one sample that was sequenced in a study of T cells after yellow fever vaccination. TCRdb redid the calling of the 5' RACE reads with MiXCR, one entry per CDR3 protein. The sample yields more than 450,000 distinct CDR3 sequences, less than 25% seen once. The sample consisted of PBMCs, taken 21 days after the first yellow fever vaccination. These receptors originate from a man between 18 and 29 years old who received the YFV17D yellow fever vaccine.

The J gene is TRBJ1-5, the V gene TRBV6-1, with D possibly matching TRBD1 (5 bases). Germline values: CDR1 MNHNS, CDR2 SASEGT. V dropped 6 bases and J dropped 3 bases, with 18 bases sitting between them. The CDR3 sequence is 16 residues long. CDR3 bases: TGTGCCAGCAGACCACACCGGGACGGCTACAATCAGCCCCAGCATTTT. Encoded protein: CASRPHRDGYNQPQHF.

This clonotype has at least ten counts. The chain uses TRBV12-3 or TRBV12-4 and TRBJ2-3; the D gene is possibly TRBD1 (5 bases). The length of the CDR3 is 14 residues. V was pared by 3 bases and J by 3 bases, with 10 bases between. CDR3 nucleotide sequence: TGTGCCAGCAGTTTTCAGGGTCGGACAGATACGCAGTATTTT. This translates into CASSFQGRTDTQYF.

This clonotype was seen a handful of times. V usage is TRBV6-1 and J usage is TRBJ1-1, with TRBD1 matching 7 bases. CDR1 is MNHNS, CDR2 SASEGT, per germline. The CDR3 runs 13 residues. J lost 3 bases, V lost 6 bases, and 4 bases had no gene match. The CDR3, as DNA: TGTGCCAGCAGAGACAGGGATCACACTGAAGCTTTCTTT. Its protein is CASRDRDHTEAFF.

This clonotype was recorded a few times. The CDR3 region has the DNA TGTGCCAGCAGAAAAAACCGGGACAGAATTTGGACAGATACGCAGTATTTT. It codes for CASRKNRDRIWTDTQYF. The chain links TRBV6-9 to TRBJ2-3; the match to TRBD1 covers 7 bases. CDR1 is MNHGY, CDR2 SVAAGI, per germline. Trimming removed 6 bases from V and 3 bases from J; junction bases left unmatched: 15. The CDR3 contains 17 residues.

This clonotype turned up a few times. The rearrangement links TRBV11-2 to TRBJ2-7; TRBD2 agrees at 11 bases. Germline V gene sequence: CDR1 SGHAT, CDR2 FQNNGV. Germline trimming cut 5 bases from V and 4 bases from J; bases unmatched to any gene: 7. CDR3 length equals 15 residues. The CDR3: CASSRGSSGGYEQYF. The CDR3 DNA reads TGTGCCAGCAGCCGAGGTTCTAGCGGGGGGTACGAGCAGTACTTC.

The V and J genes are TRBV3-1 and TRBJ2-5; D is unresolved. CDR1 and CDR2 (germline): LGHDT, YNNKEL (reference sequence). The V gene lost 6 bases and the J gene lost 7 bases, with 18 bases spanning the gap. The CDR3 loop spans 14 amino acids. The chain's CDR3 is CASSHSPRPGTQYF. The DNA of the CDR3 is TGTGCCAGCAGTCACTCTCCCCGGCCGGGGACCCAGTACTTC.

The chain has TRBV7-2 and TRBJ2-1; D may be TRBD1 or TRBD2 (6 bases each). The CDR3 is made up of 16 amino acids. Germline CDR1 is SGHTA and CDR2 is FQGNSA. Trimming cost V 0 bases and J 9 bases, with 18 bases left between them. CDR3 loop: CASSLALGGPRGEQFF. Written as DNA, the CDR3 is TGTGCCAGCAGCTTAGCGCTAGGGGGGCCGCGCGGTGAGCAGTTCTTC.

The CDR3 sequence: CASSQDIFGETQYF. The CDR3 DNA is TGTGCCAGCAGCCAAGATATCTTTGGAGAGACCCAGTACTTC. This chain links TRBV3-1 with TRBJ2-5; no clear D gene. V lost 0 bases to trimming and J lost 4 bases, with 9 bases between them. CDR1 LGHDT and CDR2 YNNKEL come from the germline V gene (reference sequence). The CDR3 is 14 residues long.

This clonotype has only a few counts. The V and J genes are TRBV11-2 and TRBJ1-2; D is undetermined. The CDR3 extends over 20 amino acids. The V and J ends lost 1 base and 2 bases respectively, with 26 bases between them. Germline V gives CDR1 SGHAT, CDR2 FQNNGV. DNA of the CDR3: TGTGCCAGCAGCTTAGTGTTTCTTGGCAGGAACCTGGTGGGAAACTATGGCTACACCTTC. This encodes CASSLVFLGRNLVGNYGYTF. Together with reference TRBV11-2 and TRBJ1-2, the CDR3 gives the full variable domain: EAGVAQSPRYKIIEKRQSVAFWCNPISGHATLYWYQQILGQGPKLLIQFQNNGVVDDSQLPKDRFSAERLKGVDSTLKIQPAKLEDSAVYLCASSLVFLGRNLVGNYGYTFGSGTRLTVV.

The chain couples TRBV12-3 or TRBV12-4 to TRBJ2-2; 8 nucleotides line up with TRBD2. CDR3 length: 16 amino acids. The V and J ends lost 5 bases and 4 bases, in that order; junction bases with no gene match: 9. CDR3 sequence reads: CASSALAGGLTGELFF. The CDR3 bases are TGTGCCAGCAGTGCCCTGGCGGGGGGCCTCACCGGGGAGCTGTTTTTT.

The rearrangement links TRBV6-1 to TRBJ2-7; weak D call: TRBD1 (6 bases). This CDR3 has 16 amino acids. Per germline, CDR1 MNHNS and CDR2 SASEGT. Deletions cut 6 bases from V and 0 bases from J, with 18 bases between. In DNA form, the CDR3 reads TGTGCCAGCAGGCAATGGGTGACAGGAGGCTCCTACGAGCAGTACTTC. Protein sequence: CASRQWVTGGSYEQYF.

This chain links TRBV6-6 with TRBJ2-1; no reliable D call. V lost 4 bases, J lost 7 bases, and 11 bases lay in between. The CDR3 extends over 13 amino acids. Germline CDR1 reads MNHNY; CDR2 reads SVGAGI (reference sequence). CDR3 sequence: CASSFPRINEQFF. Written as DNA, the CDR3 is TGTGCCAGCAGTTTCCCCAGGATTAATGAGCAGTTCTTC.